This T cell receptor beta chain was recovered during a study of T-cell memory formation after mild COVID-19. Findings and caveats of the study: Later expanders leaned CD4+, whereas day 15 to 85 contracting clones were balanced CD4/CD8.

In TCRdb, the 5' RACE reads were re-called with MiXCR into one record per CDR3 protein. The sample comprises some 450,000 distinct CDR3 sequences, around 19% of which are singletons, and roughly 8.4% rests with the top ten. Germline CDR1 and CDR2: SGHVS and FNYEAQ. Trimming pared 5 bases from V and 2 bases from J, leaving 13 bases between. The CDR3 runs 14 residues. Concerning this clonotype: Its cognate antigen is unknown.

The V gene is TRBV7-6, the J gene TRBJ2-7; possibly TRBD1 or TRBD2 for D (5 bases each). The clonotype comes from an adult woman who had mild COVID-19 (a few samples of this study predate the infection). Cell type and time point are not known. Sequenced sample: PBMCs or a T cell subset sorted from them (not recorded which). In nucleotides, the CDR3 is TGTGCCAGCAGCCGAGGGACGGTCACCTACGAGCAGTACTTC. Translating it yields CASSRGTVTYEQYF.